One sample yielded the 28 T cell receptor beta chains listed below, sequenced in a study of vaccination and CD4 T cells after COVID-19. Their antigen targets remain unknown. Oncomine TCR Beta short-read sequencing was applied to DNA from cultured CD4+ T cells. TCRdb used MiXCR to reprocess the PCR reads, holding one entry per CDR3 protein. The table includes 16,000 or so distinct CDR3 sequences, 55% detected once. The treatment here: roughly 10-day PBMC culture with coronavirus spike peptide pools or control peptides (ViraFEST assay). Material: CD4+ T cells from blood, cultured in vitro. The receptors originated from a human donor who had recovered from COVID-19.

The chain combines TRBV18 with TRBJ1-6, with D perhaps TRBD1 (6 bases). Trimming removed 6 bases at V and 9 bases at J, with 15 bases between. The CDR3 is 14 amino acids. Germline CDR1 and CDR2: KGHSH and LQKENI. CDR3: CASSPGQYLSPLHF. In DNA form, the CDR3 reads TGTGCCAGCTCGCCCGGACAGTACCTTTCACCCCTCCACTTT.

The V gene is TRBV15, the J gene TRBJ2-5, with D unresolved. CDR1 and CDR2 (germline): LNHNV, YYDKDF (reference sequence). The CDR3 spans 15 residues. Trimming left V 1 base short and J 2 bases short, with 11 bases between. Written as DNA, the CDR3 is TGTGCCACCAGCAGAGTACTAAGGAATCAAGAGACCCAGTACTTC. Translating it yields CATSRVLRNQETQYF.

The chain uses TRBV3-1 and TRBJ1-2, with D unclear. Germline loops: CDR1 LGHDT, CDR2 YNNKEL (reference sequence). The CDR3 has 12 residues. Trimming took off 1 base at V and 6 bases at J, with 6 bases between the two ends. CDR3 coding DNA: TGTGCCAGCAGCCAAGTGGGTCATGGCTACACCTTC. Its translation: CASSQVGHGYTF.

The chain links TRBV11-3 to TRBJ2-2, with D perhaps TRBD1 (6 bases). Trimming removed 4 bases from V and 5 bases from J, with 14 bases in between. This CDR3 has 15 amino acids. From germline, CDR1 is SGHNT and CDR2 YENEEA. The CDR3 DNA reads TGTGCCAGCAGCTCCACACCTGGACAGACCGGGGAGCTGTTTTTT. Its translation is CASSSTPGQTGELFF.

V and J are TRBV2 and TRBJ2-7, with 10 bases aligning to TRBD2. Germline V lookup: CDR1 SNHLY, CDR2 FYNNEI. The trim removed 5 bases at V and 3 bases at J, leaving 4 bases unmatched. The CDR3 consists of 14 residues. The CDR3 sequence: CASSSTSGYYEQYF. The CDR3 coding sequence is TGTGCCAGCAGTTCGACTAGCGGGTACTACGAGCAGTACTTC.

The V and J genes are TRBV6-1 and TRBJ1-5, with 9 bases fitting TRBD1. This CDR3 has 17 residues. With V trimmed by 6 bases and J by 7 bases, 16 bases remained unmatched. Per the germline V gene, CDR1 is MNHNS and CDR2 is SASEGT. CDR3 sequence: CASSDVPGQGGEQPQHF. Written as DNA, the CDR3 is TGTGCCAGCAGCGATGTTCCGGGACAGGGTGGTGAACAGCCCCAGCATTTT.

The V gene is TRBV11-2, the J gene TRBJ1-2; D perhaps matches TRBD1 (6 bases). V lost 5 bases and J 5 bases, leaving 18 bases between the germline ends. Per the germline V gene, CDR1 is SGHAT and CDR2 is FQNNGV. The CDR3 sequence is 15 residues long. In nucleotides, the CDR3 is TGTGCCAGCAGCGTTAACAGGGCCGCGGTGTATGGCTACACCTTC. Translated: CASSVNRAAVYGYTF.

This clonotype was detected only once. This chain connects TRBV6-1 to TRBJ1-1; 7 bases agree with TRBD1. The CDR3 is made up of 15 amino acids. The germline V gene encodes CDR1 MNHNS and CDR2 SASEGT. J lost 1 base, V lost 7 bases, and 9 bases had no gene match. The CDR3: CASIRKGAENTEAFF. The CDR3 region has the DNA TGTGCCAGCATTAGAAAGGGGGCGGAGAACACTGAAGCTTTCTTT.

The chain recombines TRBV19 with TRBJ1-5, with D possibly TRBD1 on 6 matching bases. CDR3 length equals 15 residues. Trimming left V 5 bases short and J 7 bases short, with 18 bases between. Germline assignment: CDR1 LNHDA and CDR2 SQIVND (reference sequence). Here the CDR3 reads CASSAPSQGRQPQHF. Written as DNA, the CDR3 is TGTGCCAGTAGTGCCCCCTCCCAGGGGCGCCAGCCCCAGCATTTT.

The chain joins TRBV6-2 or TRBV6-3 to TRBJ2-4, with 8 bases identical to TRBD1. Trimming cost V 0 bases and J 1 base; bases outside gene matches: 8. The CDR3 is 18 amino acids. Germline V gene lookup returns CDR1 MNHEY and CDR2 SVGEGT. The CDR3 protein is CASSYSNHWDRAKNIQYF. Written as DNA, the CDR3 is TGTGCCAGCAGTTACTCGAACCACTGGGACAGGGCCAAAAACATTCAGTACTTC.

V and J are TRBV20-1 and TRBJ1-1, with no clear D. This CDR3 contains 12 residues. CDR1 is DFQATT and CDR2 is SNEGSKA in the germline V gene (reference sequence). Trimming shortened V by 6 bases and J by 2 bases, and 10 bases separated the two germline ends. The CDR3 protein is CSASSANTEAFF. The CDR3 region has the DNA TGCAGTGCCAGCTCGGCCAACACTGAAGCTTTCTTT.

This chain joins TRBV20-1 and TRBJ1-5, with D unresolved. This CDR3 has 13 amino acids. The germline V gene has CDR1 DFQATT and CDR2 SNEGSKA (reference sequence). The V and J ends lost 3 bases and 3 bases respectively, with 9 bases between them. CDR3 loop: CSASSGDNQPQHF. The CDR3 DNA sequence: TGCAGTGCTAGTTCGGGCGACAATCAGCCCCAGCATTTT.

This clonotype was detected a few times. The rearrangement uses TRBV7-2 and TRBJ2-3; D is perhaps TRBD2 (5 bases). This CDR3 is built from 19 residues. Trimming shortened V by 3 bases and J by 1 base, and 23 bases separated the two germline ends. The germline V gene has CDR1 SGHTA and CDR2 FQGNSA. The chain's CDR3 is CASSFTLRWGVGGTDTQYF. In nucleotides, the CDR3 is TGTGCCAGCAGCTTCACCCTCCGTTGGGGAGTTGGAGGCACAGATACGCAGTATTTT.

V usage is TRBV6-2 or TRBV6-3 and J usage is TRBJ1-2, with D maybe TRBD1 (6 bases). Trimming removed 0 bases from V and 4 bases from J, with 18 bases in between. Germline CDR1 MNHEY, CDR2 SVGEGT. This CDR3 is 17 amino acids long. In nucleotides, the CDR3 is TGTGCCAGCAGTTACTCCGGGGACATTCCGGGCTTCTATGGCTACACCTTC. Its translation: CASSYSGDIPGFYGYTF.

The rearrangement joins TRBV7-3 to TRBJ1-6; D is uncertain. This CDR3 comprises 13 residues. Germline lookup yields CDR1 SGHTA and CDR2 FQGTGA. V was pared by 4 bases and J by 8 bases, with 9 bases between. CDR3 amino acids: CASSSNSYSPLHF. DNA for the CDR3: TGTGCCAGCAGCTCAAACAGCTATTCACCCCTCCACTTT.

The rearrangement joins TRBV20-1 to TRBJ2-5; D is perhaps TRBD2 (5 bases). Germline V lookup: CDR1 DFQATT, CDR2 SNEGSKA (reference sequence). V lost 6 bases and J 4 bases, leaving 24 bases between the germline ends. The CDR3 is made up of 16 amino acids. CDR3 residues: CSASRRRVRARETQYF. DNA for the CDR3: TGCAGTGCATCAAGGCGGCGGGTCCGGGCCAGAGAGACCCAGTACTTC.

The chain carries TRBV6-1 and TRBJ2-2, with D uncertain. The V and J ends lost 5 bases and 8 bases respectively, with 9 bases between them. The CDR3 is 12 amino acids. The germline V gene encodes CDR1 MNHNS and CDR2 SASEGT. The CDR3 DNA follows: TGTGCCAGCAGTCCCTTAGGGGGGGAGCTGTTTTTT. Encoded protein: CASSPLGGELFF.

V gene TRBV27 combines with J gene TRBJ1-1; possibly TRBD1 for D (5 bases). The germline CDR1 and CDR2 sequences are MNHEY and SMNVEV (reference sequence). This CDR3 contains 14 residues. The V end was cut by 1 base, the J end by 3 bases, with 9 bases between. Here the CDR3 reads CASSLLGGDTEAFF. The CDR3 DNA reads TGTGCCAGCAGTTTATTGGGAGGGGACACTGAAGCTTTCTTT.

The chain uses TRBV12-3 or TRBV12-4 and TRBJ1-2, with a weak D call TRBD1 (6 bases). Trimming took 6 bases from V and 5 from J, leaving 16 bases between them. This CDR3 has 14 amino acids. CDR3 protein: CASRTTGGGYGYTF. For the CDR3, the DNA is TGTGCCAGCAGGACGACAGGAGGGGGATATGGCTACACCTTC.

The J gene is TRBJ2-7, the V gene TRBV5-1; TRBD1 matches 9 bases. The CDR3 is 14 amino acids. The trim removed 3 bases at V and 4 bases at J, leaving 5 bases unmatched. Germline assignment: CDR1 SGHRS and CDR2 YFSETQ. CDR3 coding DNA: TGCGCCAGCAGCTCGGGACAGGGAGAATACGAGCAGTACTTC. Translation gives CASSSGQGEYEQYF.

This chain's CDR3 is CASSRNRGINEKLFF. The DNA of the CDR3 is TGTGCCAGCAGCCGGAACAGGGGGATTAATGAAAAACTGTTTTTT. The chain employs TRBV6-1 and TRBJ1-4; TRBD1 aligns across 8 bases. The CDR3 contains 15 residues. The trim removed 6 bases at V and 4 bases at J, leaving 7 bases unmatched. Germline lookup yields CDR1 MNHNS and CDR2 SASEGT.

V usage is TRBV11-3 and J usage is TRBJ2-3; tentatively, D is TRBD1 (6 bases). Trimming stripped 3 bases from V and 3 bases from J, with 7 bases between. CDR1 and CDR2 from the germline V gene are SGHNT and YENEEA. The CDR3 runs 13 residues. CDR3 sequence reads: CASSFQGTDTQYF. The CDR3 DNA sequence: TGTGCCAGCAGCTTTCAGGGGACAGATACGCAGTATTTT.

A few counts support this clonotype. This rearrangement joins TRBV20-1 to TRBJ1-5, with D unclear. Germline CDR1 and CDR2: DFQATT and SNEGSKA (reference sequence). The CDR3 is 13 residues long. Trimming shortened V by 0 bases and J by 7 bases, and 10 bases separated the two germline ends. CDR3 DNA sequence: TGCAGTGCTAGAGATACCCCCGACCAGCCCCAGCATTTT. This sequence encodes CSARDTPDQPQHF.

The chain uses TRBV28 and TRBJ2-2; D possibly uses TRBD1 or TRBD2 (5 bases each). The CDR3 is 14 residues long. The V end was cut by 3 bases, the J end by 5 bases, with 10 bases between. The germline V gene has CDR1 MDHEN and CDR2 SYDVKM. Here the CDR3 reads CASSLGRRTGELFF. In DNA, the CDR3 is TGTGCCAGCAGTTTGGGACGTCGGACCGGGGAGCTGTTTTTT.

The chain employs TRBV5-1 and TRBJ2-7; D is ambiguous. This CDR3 has 13 amino acids. From germline, CDR1 is SGHRS and CDR2 YFSETQ. Trimming took 8 bases from V and 0 from J, leaving 12 bases between them. The CDR3 loop is CASHEPSSYEQYF. The CDR3 DNA follows: TGCGCCAGTCATGAGCCCAGCTCCTACGAGCAGTACTTC.

The chain is built from TRBV7-9 and TRBJ1-1; 7 bases are shared with TRBD1. Trimming at V came to 8 bases and at J to 4 bases, leaving 10 bases not matched to a gene. The germline V gene has CDR1 SEHNR and CDR2 FQNEAQ (reference sequence). The CDR3 covers 14 residues. Written as DNA, the CDR3 is TGTGCCAGCGGATTACAGGGGTTGGGCACTGAAGCTTTCTTT. It yields the protein CASGLQGLGTEAFF.

The gene calls are TRBV19 and TRBJ1-6; D gene unclear. This CDR3 region has 14 residues. V shed 11 bases and J shed 8 bases, with 19 bases lying between them. Germline CDR1 reads LNHDA; CDR2 reads SQIVND (reference sequence). The CDR3 nucleotides read TGTGCCCCAGCGGTAAAACCCGGGGATTCACCCCTCCACTTT. Its protein product is CAPAVKPGDSPLHF.

The CDR3 loop reads CSARSPLAGHQETQYF. DNA of the CDR3: TGCAGTGCTAGATCCCCCCTAGCGGGCCACCAAGAGACCCAGTACTTC. V and J are TRBV20-1 and TRBJ2-5; TRBD2 agrees at 8 bases. Germline CDR1 DFQATT, CDR2 SNEGSKA (reference sequence). The V gene end was trimmed by 2 bases and the J gene end by 0 bases; junction bases not matched to a gene: 8. The CDR3 covers 16 residues.